A selection of T cell receptor beta chains follows, all from one sample in a study of T cell changes during pregnancy in multiple sclerosis. TCRdb's table, derived via immunoSEQ multiplex PCR, lists solely in-frame clones and lacks some. The data contain 90,000 to 130,000 clones, roughly 92% of them singletons. This material consisted of peripheral blood, taken in the third trimester of pregnancy. These receptors were collected from a female donor with multiple sclerosis, enrolled in a pregnancy study. The CDR3 runs from the conserved cysteine through the conserved F or W. The order of the fields is J gene, V gene, clone size, D gene, CDR3 DNA, CDR3 protein. A D gene is named only where the DNA matches it firmly. Clone size is given for some rows only: seen once, a few or many times, or a class if the clone is expanded.

J: TRBJ2-2
V: TRBV28
size: .
D: .
DNA: TGTGCCAGCAGTTTCCCCGGGAACACCGGGGAGCTGTTTTTT
CDR3: CASSFPGNTGELFF

J: TRBJ2-1
V: TRBV25-1
size: once
D: TRBD1
DNA: TGTGCCAGCGGGACAGGGAATGAGCAGTTCTTC
CDR3: CASGTGNEQFF

J: TRBJ2-2
V: TRBV4-1
size: .
D: TRBD1
DNA: TGCGCCAGCAGCCAAGAGTCGACAGGGGTTGCCGGGGAGCTGTTTTTT
CDR3: CASSQESTGVAGELFF

J: TRBJ1-1
V: TRBV5-1
size: .
D: .
DNA: TGCGCCAGCAGCTCCCTCGGGGGGGCCGACACTGAAGCTTTCTTT
CDR3: CASSSLGGADTEAFF

J: TRBJ2-7
V: TRBV18
size: .
D: .
DNA: TGTGCCAGCTCACCAACCTTCGAGGGAATTAAAGCCTACGAGCAGTACTTC
CDR3: CASSPTFEGIKAYEQYF

J: TRBJ2-7
V: TRBV27
size: .
D: .
DNA: TGTGCCAGCAGTTTAAAGGTTCGAGGGAGTGGCGAGCAGTACTTC
CDR3: CASSLKVRGSGEQYF

J: TRBJ1-2
V: TRBV12-5
size: .
D: TRBD1
DNA: TGTGCTAGTGGCCAGGGGGCATCCTATGGCTACACCTTC
CDR3: CASGQGASYGYTF

J: TRBJ1-1
V: TRBV5-4
size: .
D: .
DNA: TGTGCCAGCAGCTTGGGTCAGGGCTTGGGCACTGAAGCTTTCTTT
CDR3: CASSLGQGLGTEAFF

J: TRBJ2-2
V: TRBV2
size: .
D: .
DNA: TGTGCCAGCAGTGAGTTAGCGAGGTCCGGGGAGCTGTTTTTT
CDR3: CASSELARSGELFF

J: TRBJ2-5
V: TRBV4-1
size: .
D: TRBD2
DNA: TGCGCCAGCAGCCAAGGGGTTAGCGGGGGGGCCCTTTTCTTAGAGACCCAGTACTTC
CDR3: CASSQGVSGGALFLETQYF

J: TRBJ2-3
V: TRBV7-9
size: .
D: TRBD2
DNA: TGTGCCAGCAGCTTAGAGGCTAGCGGGAGGGCCTCAGATACGCAGTATTTT
CDR3: CASSLEASGRASDTQYF

J: TRBJ2-3
V: TRBV28
size: .
D: .
DNA: TGTGCCAGCAGTTCGGGGGAATGGGGCCTCGGCACAGATACGCAGTATTTT
CDR3: CASSSGEWGLGTDTQYF

J: TRBJ2-2
V: TRBV18
size: .
D: .
DNA: TGTGCCAGCTCACCATGGGGTAGCGGAGCGAACACCGGGGAGCTGTTTTTT
CDR3: CASSPWGSGANTGELFF

J: TRBJ2-7
V: TRBV28
size: .
D: .
DNA: TGTGCCAGCAGTCTCGCCCCGGTCTCTGTGGAGCAGTACTTC
CDR3: CASSLAPVSVEQYF

J: TRBJ2-3
V: TRBV18
size: .
D: TRBD2
DNA: TGTGCCAGCTCATCGCGGACTAGCGGGGGCACAGATACGCAGTATTTT
CDR3: CASSSRTSGGTDTQYF

J: TRBJ2-1
V: TRBV5-4
size: .
D: TRBD2
DNA: TGTGCCAGCAGCTTGGGGGGCCTAGCGGGGCTGAATGAGCAGTTCTTC
CDR3: CASSLGGLAGLNEQFF

J: TRBJ2-6
V: TRBV7-9
size: .
D: TRBD1
DNA: TGTGCCAGCAGCCGACAGGGGGCTGGGGCCAACGTCCTGACTTTC
CDR3: CASSRQGAGANVLTF

J: TRBJ1-3
V: TRBV2
size: .
D: .
DNA: TGTGCCAGCAGTAGGGGGACGAAAGGAAACACCATATATTTT
CDR3: CASSRGTKGNTIYF

J: TRBJ2-7
V: TRBV10-2
size: .
D: TRBD1
DNA: TGCGCCAGCAGTGCTACAGGGGCCTACGAGCAGTACTTC
CDR3: CASSATGAYEQYF

J: TRBJ1-2
V: TRBV6-5
size: .
D: .
DNA: TGTGCCAGCAGTCCCGCGGGGGAGCGGGGCTACACCTTC
CDR3: CASSPAGERGYTF

J: TRBJ1-1
V: TRBV6-6
size: .
D: TRBD1
DNA: TGTGCCAGCAAACCGGGACAGGGGACGAACACTGAAGCTTTCTTT
CDR3: CASKPGQGTNTEAFF

J: TRBJ1-1
V: TRBV14
size: .
D: .
DNA: TGTGCCAGCAGCCAACGGGGGGTCTACACTGAAGCTTTCTTT
CDR3: CASSQRGVYTEAFF

J: TRBJ2-3
V: TRBV4-1
size: once
D: TRBD2
DNA: TGCGCCAGCAGTGGGACTAGCGCGCGGGACGATACGCAGTATTTT
CDR3: CASSGTSARDDTQYF

J: TRBJ2-7
V: TRBV28
size: .
D: TRBD2
DNA: TGTGCCAGCAGTTCCGTAGGACTAGCGGCTCCCTACGAGCAGTACTTC
CDR3: CASSSVGLAAPYEQYF

J: TRBJ2-2
V: TRBV5-1
size: .
D: TRBD1
DNA: TGCGCCAGCAGCCTTATTGGGACAGGGAAATCCACCGGGGAGCTGTTTTTT
CDR3: CASSLIGTGKSTGELFF

J: TRBJ2-1
V: TRBV9
size: .
D: .
DNA: TGTGCCAGCAGCGTTGCGCTGCGCTCCTACAATGAGCAGTTCTTC
CDR3: CASSVALRSYNEQFF

J: TRBJ2-3
V: TRBV7-2
size: once
D: TRBD2
DNA: TGTGCCAGCAGCTTGGTTAGACTAGCGGGGGGTGTGCATACGCAGTATTTT
CDR3: CASSLVRLAGGVHTQYF

J: TRBJ1-1
V: TRBV5-6
size: few
D: .
DNA: TGTGCCAGCAGCTTTGAACAGGGCGTTGAAGCTTTCTTT
CDR3: CASSFEQGVEAFF

J: TRBJ2-1
V: TRBV2
size: .
D: .
DNA: TGTGCCAGCAGTGAAGATTACAGGGTCGGGAATGAGCAGTTCTTC
CDR3: CASSEDYRVGNEQFF

J: TRBJ1-2
V: TRBV2
size: .
D: .
DNA: TGTGCCAGCAGTGCTGTAGGGGGAAGCCAGAACTATGGCTACACCTTC
CDR3: CASSAVGGSQNYGYTF

J: TRBJ2-1
V: TRBV7-3
size: once
D: TRBD2
DNA: TGTGCCAGCAGCCACGGACTAGCGGGGTCCTACAATGAGCAGTTCTTC
CDR3: CASSHGLAGSYNEQFF

J: TRBJ2-2
V: TRBV5-1
size: .
D: TRBD1
DNA: TGCGCCAGCAGCTGGACAGGGGGCGACACCGGGGAGCTGTTTTTT
CDR3: CASSWTGGDTGELFF

J: TRBJ1-5
V: TRBV28
size: .
D: .
DNA: TGTGCCAGCAGGGTGACAGGTGGGGTGGGCAATCAGCCCCAGCATTTT
CDR3: CASRVTGGVGNQPQHF

J: TRBJ1-1
V: TRBV28
size: .
D: .
DNA: TGTGCCACCCAGGTAGTAGCTGAAGCTTTCTTT
CDR3: CATQVVAEAFF

J: TRBJ1-2
V: TRBV9
size: .
D: TRBD1
DNA: TGTGCCAGCAGCGAGACAGGGGGCAGCTATGGCTACACCTTC
CDR3: CASSETGGSYGYTF

J: TRBJ2-1
V: TRBV7-3
size: .
D: TRBD1
DNA: TGTGCCAGCAGCATAAGGGACAGGGGCAATGAGCAGTTCTTC
CDR3: CASSIRDRGNEQFF

J: TRBJ1-2
V: TRBV6-5
size: .
D: .
DNA: TGTGCCAGCAGCCCTACCTCATATTCCTATGGCTACACCTTC
CDR3: CASSPTSYSYGYTF

J: TRBJ2-5
V: TRBV5-4
size: .
D: TRBD1
DNA: TGTGCCAGCAGCTTGGAGGGACAGGGATTTTTCGAGACCCAGTACTTC
CDR3: CASSLEGQGFFETQYF

J: TRBJ2-1
V: TRBV6-5
size: .
D: TRBD1
DNA: TGTGCCAGCACCAAGGACAGGTACAGAGAGCAGTTCTTC
CDR3: CASTKDRYREQFF

J: TRBJ1-5
V: TRBV19
size: .
D: TRBD1
DNA: TGTGCCAGTAGTCTCCAACAGGGGAAACAGCCCCAGCATTTT
CDR3: CASSLQQGKQPQHF

J: TRBJ1-6
V: TRBV6-5
size: .
D: .
DNA: TGTGCCAGCACCCGGGACATTAATTCACCCCTCCACTTT
CDR3: CASTRDINSPLHF

J: TRBJ2-7
V: TRBV28
size: .
D: .
DNA: TGTGCCAGCAGTTTTAACTTCGGGCAGGGTGATCCCTACGAGCAGTACTTC
CDR3: CASSFNFGQGDPYEQYF

J: TRBJ2-1
V: TRBV6-1
size: .
D: .
DNA: TGTGCCAGCAGTGCGGCCTTCACGTTTACTAGCTCCTACAATGAGCAGTTCTTC
CDR3: CASSAAFTFTSSYNEQFF

J: TRBJ2-1
V: TRBV19
size: .
D: .
DNA: TGTGCCAGTAGTATCTATAGCGAATCCTACAATGAGCAGTTCTTC
CDR3: CASSIYSESYNEQFF